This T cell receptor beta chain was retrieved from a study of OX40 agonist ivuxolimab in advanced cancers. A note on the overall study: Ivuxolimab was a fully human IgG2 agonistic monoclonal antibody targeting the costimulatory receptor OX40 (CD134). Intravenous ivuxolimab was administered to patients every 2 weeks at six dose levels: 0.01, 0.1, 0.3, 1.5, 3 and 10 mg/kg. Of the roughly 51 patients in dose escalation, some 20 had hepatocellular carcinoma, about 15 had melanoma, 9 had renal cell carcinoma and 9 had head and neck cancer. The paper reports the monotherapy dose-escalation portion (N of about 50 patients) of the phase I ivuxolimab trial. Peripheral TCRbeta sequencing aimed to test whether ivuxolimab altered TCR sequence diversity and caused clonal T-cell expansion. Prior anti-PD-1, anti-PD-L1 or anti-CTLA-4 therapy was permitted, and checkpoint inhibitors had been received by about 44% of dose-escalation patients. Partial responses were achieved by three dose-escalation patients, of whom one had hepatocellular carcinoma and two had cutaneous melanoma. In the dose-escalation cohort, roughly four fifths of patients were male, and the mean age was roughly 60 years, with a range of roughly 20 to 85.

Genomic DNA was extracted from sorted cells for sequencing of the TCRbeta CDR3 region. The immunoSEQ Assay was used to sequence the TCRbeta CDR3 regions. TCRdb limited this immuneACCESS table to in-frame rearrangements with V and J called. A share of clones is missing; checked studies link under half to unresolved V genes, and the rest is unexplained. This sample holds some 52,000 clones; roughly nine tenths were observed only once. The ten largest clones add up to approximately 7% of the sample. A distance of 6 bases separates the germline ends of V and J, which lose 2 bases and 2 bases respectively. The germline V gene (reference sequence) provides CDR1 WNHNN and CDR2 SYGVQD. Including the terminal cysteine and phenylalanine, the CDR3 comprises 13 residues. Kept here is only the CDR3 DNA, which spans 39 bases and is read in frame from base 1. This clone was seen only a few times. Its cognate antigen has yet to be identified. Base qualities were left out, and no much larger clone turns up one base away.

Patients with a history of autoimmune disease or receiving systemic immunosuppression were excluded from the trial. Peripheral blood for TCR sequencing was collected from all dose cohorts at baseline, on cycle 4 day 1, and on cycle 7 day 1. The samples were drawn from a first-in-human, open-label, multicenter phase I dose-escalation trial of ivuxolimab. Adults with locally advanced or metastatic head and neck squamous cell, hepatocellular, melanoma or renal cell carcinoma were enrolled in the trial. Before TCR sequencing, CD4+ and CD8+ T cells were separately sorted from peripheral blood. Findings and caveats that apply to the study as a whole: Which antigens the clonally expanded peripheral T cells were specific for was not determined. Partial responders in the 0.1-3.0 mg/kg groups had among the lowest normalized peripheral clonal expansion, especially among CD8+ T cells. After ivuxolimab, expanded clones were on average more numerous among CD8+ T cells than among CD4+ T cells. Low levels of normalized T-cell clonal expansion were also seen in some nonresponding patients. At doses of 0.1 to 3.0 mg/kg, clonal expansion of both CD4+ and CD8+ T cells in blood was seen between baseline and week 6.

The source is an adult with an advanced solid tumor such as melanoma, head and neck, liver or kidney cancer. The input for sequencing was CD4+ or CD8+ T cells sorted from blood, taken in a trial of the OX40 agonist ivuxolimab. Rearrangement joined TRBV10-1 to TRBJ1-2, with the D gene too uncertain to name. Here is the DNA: TGCGCCAGCAGTGAGCACAGCAACTATGGCTACACCTTC. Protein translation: CASSEHSNYGYTF.